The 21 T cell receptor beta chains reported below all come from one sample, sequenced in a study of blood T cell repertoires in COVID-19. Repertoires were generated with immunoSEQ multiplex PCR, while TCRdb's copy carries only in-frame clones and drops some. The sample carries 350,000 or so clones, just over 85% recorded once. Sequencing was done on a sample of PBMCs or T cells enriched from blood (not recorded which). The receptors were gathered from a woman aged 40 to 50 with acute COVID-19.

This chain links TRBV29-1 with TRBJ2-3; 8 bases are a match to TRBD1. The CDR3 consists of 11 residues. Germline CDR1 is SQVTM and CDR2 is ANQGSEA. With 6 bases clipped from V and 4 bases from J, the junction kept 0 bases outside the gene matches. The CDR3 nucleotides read TGCAGCGTGGGACAGGCAGATACGCAGTATTTT. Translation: CSVGQADTQYF.

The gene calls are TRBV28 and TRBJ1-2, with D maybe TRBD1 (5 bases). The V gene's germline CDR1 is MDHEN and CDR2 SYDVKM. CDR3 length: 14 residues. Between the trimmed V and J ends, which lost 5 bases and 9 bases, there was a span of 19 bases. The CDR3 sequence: CASSEMQIDRSYTF. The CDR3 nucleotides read TGTGCCAGCAGTGAAATGCAGATAGACAGAAGCTACACCTTC.

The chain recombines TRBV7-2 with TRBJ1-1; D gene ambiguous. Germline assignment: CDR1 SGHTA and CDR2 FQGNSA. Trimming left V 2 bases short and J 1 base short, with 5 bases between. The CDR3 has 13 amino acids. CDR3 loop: CASSLQENTEAFF. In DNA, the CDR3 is TGTGCCAGCAGCTTACAGGAGAACACTGAAGCTTTCTTT.

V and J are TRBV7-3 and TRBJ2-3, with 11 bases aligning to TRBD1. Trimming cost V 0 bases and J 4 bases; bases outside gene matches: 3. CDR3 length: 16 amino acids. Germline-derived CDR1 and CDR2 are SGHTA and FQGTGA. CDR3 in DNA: TGTGCCAGCAGCTTAACACCGGGACAGGGGGCAGATACGCAGTATTTT. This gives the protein CASSLTPGQGADTQYF.

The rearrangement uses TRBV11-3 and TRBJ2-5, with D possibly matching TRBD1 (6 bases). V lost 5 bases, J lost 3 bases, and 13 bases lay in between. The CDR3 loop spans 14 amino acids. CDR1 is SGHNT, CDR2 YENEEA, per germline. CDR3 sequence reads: CASSPGSGEETQYF. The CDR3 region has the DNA TGTGCCAGCAGCCCCGGTTCAGGGGAAGAGACCCAGTACTTC. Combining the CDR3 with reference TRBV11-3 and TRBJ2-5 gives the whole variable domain EAGVVQSPRYKIIEKKQPVAFWCNPISGHNTLYWYLQNLGQGPELLIRYENEEAVDDSQLPKDRFSAERLKGVDSTLKIQPAELGDSAVYLCASSPGSGEETQYFGPGTRLLVL.

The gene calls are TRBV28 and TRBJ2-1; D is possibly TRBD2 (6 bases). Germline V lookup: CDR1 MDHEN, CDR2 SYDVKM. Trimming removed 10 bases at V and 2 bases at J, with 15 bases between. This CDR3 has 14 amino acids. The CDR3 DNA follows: TGTGCCAATTCAGCGGAGGGCCCCTACAATGAGCAGTTCTTC. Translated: CANSAEGPYNEQFF.

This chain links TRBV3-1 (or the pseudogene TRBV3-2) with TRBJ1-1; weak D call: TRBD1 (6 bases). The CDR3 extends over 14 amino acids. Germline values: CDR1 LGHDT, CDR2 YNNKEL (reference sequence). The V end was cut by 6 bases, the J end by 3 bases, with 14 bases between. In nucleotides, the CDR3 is TGTGCCAGCAGTCGTAAACAGGGCGACACTGAAGCTTTCTTT. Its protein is CASSRKQGDTEAFF.

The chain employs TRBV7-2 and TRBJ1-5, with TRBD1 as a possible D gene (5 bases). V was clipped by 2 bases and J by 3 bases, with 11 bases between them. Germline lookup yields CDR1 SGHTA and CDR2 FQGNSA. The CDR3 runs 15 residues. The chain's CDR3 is CASSLQKGANQPQHF. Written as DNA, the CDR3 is TGTGCCAGCAGCTTACAAAAAGGGGCCAATCAGCCCCAGCATTTT.

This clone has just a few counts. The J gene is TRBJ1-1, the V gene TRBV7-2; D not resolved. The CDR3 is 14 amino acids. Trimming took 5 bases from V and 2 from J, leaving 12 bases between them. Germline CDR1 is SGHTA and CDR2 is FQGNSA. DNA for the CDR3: TGTGCCAGCAGCCCTTGGCGGAGTAACACTGAAGCTTTCTTT. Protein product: CASSPWRSNTEAFF.

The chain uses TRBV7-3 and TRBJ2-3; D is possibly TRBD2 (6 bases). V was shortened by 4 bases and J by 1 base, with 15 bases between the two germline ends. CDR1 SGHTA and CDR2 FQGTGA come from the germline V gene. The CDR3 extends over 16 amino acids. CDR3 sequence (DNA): TGTGCCAGCAGCTCCTTTTCTCGGGAGTGCACAGATACGCAGTATTTT. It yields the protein CASSSFSRECTDTQYF.

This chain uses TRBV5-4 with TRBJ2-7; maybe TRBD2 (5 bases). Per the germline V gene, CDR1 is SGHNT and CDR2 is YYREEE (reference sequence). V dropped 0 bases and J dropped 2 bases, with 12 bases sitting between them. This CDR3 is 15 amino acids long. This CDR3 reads CASSLVSGGAYEQYF. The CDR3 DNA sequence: TGTGCCAGCAGCTTGGTATCTGGAGGAGCCTACGAGCAGTACTTC.

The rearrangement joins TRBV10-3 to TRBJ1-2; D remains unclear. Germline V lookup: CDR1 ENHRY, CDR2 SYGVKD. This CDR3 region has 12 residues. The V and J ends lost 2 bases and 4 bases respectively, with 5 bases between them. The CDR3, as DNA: TGTGCCATCAGTGAGGGAGTCTATGGCTACACCTTC. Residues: CAISEGVYGYTF.

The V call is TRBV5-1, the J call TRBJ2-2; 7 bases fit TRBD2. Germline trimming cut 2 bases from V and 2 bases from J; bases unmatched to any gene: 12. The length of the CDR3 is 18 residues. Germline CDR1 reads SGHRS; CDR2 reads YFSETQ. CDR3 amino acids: CASSFDPPGLPNTGELFF. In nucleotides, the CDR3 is TGCGCCAGCAGCTTTGACCCACCGGGACTACCCAACACCGGGGAGCTGTTTTTT.

The CDR3 protein is CASLGPNTEAFF. The CDR3 DNA sequence: TGTGCCAGCTTGGGCCCGAACACTGAAGCTTTCTTT. The rearrangement joins TRBV6-6 to TRBJ1-1; D gene unclear. Germline CDR1 is MNHNY and CDR2 is SVGAGI (reference sequence). The CDR3 spans 12 residues. Trimming removed 8 bases at V and 1 base at J, with 8 bases between.

CDR3 protein: CASSQEVSSGNTIYF. CDR3 in DNA: TGCGCCAGCAGCCAAGAGGTCAGCTCTGGAAACACCATATATTTT. V and J are TRBV4-3 and TRBJ1-3; D unresolved. In germline, CDR1 is LGHNA, CDR2 YSLEER. This CDR3 is built from 15 residues. V gave up 0 bases and J gave up 0 bases, with 6 bases separating them.

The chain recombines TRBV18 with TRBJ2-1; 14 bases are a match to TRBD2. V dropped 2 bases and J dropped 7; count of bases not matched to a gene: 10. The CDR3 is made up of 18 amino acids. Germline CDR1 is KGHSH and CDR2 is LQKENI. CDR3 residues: CASSPRTSGGSLRNEQFF. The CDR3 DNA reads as TGTGCCAGCTCACCAAGGACTAGCGGGGGGAGTTTAAGGAATGAGCAGTTCTTC.

The CDR3 sequence is CAVAWGGNYGYTF. CDR3 DNA: TGTGCCGTCGCGTGGGGCGGTAACTATGGCTACACCTTC. V gene TRBV10-3 combines with J gene TRBJ1-2; D is possibly TRBD1 (5 bases). The CDR3 loop spans 13 amino acids. The germline V gene has CDR1 ENHRY and CDR2 SYGVKD. Trimming shortened V by 11 bases and J by 1 base, and 14 bases separated the two germline ends.

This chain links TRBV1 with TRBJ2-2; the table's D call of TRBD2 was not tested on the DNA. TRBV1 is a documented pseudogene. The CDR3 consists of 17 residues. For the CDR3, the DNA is TGCCCCAGCAGCCACCGGGGGGGACTAGCGGGGGGCGGGGAGCTGTTTTTT. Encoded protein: CPSSHRGGLAGGGELFF.

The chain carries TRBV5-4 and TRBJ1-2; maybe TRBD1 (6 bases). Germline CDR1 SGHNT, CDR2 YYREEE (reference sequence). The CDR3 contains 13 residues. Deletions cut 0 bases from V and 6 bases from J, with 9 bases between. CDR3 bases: TGTGCCAGCAGCTTGGTGGGGGCGGATGGCTACACCTTC. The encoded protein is CASSLVGADGYTF.

CDR3 loop: CSASDPGHTGELFF. The CDR3 DNA reads TGCAGTGCTAGTGATCCAGGGCATACCGGGGAGCTGTTTTTT. The rearrangement joins TRBV20-1 to TRBJ2-2; D is possibly TRBD1 (5 bases). Germline CDR1 DFQATT, CDR2 SNEGSKA (reference sequence). V dropped 3 bases and J dropped 5 bases, with 13 bases sitting between them. CDR3 size: 14 residues.

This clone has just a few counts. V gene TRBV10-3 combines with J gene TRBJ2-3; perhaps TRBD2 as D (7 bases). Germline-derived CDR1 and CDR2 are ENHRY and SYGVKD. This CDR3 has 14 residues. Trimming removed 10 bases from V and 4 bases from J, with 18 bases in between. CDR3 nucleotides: TGTGCCACCATCAGGGGCGGGAGCGCAGATACGCAGTATTTT. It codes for CATIRGGSADTQYF.